The 22 T cell receptor beta chains reported below all come from one sample, sequenced in a study of blood T cell repertoires in COVID-19 (dated by TCRdb to the early 2020s). The method behind the library was the immunoSEQ multiplex PCR assay. TCRdb stores this immuneACCESS table with in-frame sequences only. Part of the clones is absent; in the studies checked, under half of the shortfall reflects unresolved V genes, and no reason is known for the rest. Recorded for this sample are 250,000 to 300,000 clones; approximately 91% of them occurred a single time. Jointly, the top ten make up about 12% of the sample. The sequenced sample consisted of peripheral blood. The receptors stem from a woman aged 55-75 years with acute or convalescent COVID-19.

CDR3 amino acids: CASSLTGGAAEQYF. The CDR3 DNA sequence: TGCGCCAGCAGCCTGACAGGGGGCGCGGCCGAGCAGTACTTC. The chain is built from TRBV5-1 and TRBJ2-7, with 10 bases aligning to TRBD1. CDR3 length equals 14 residues. The trim removed 4 bases at V and 6 bases at J, leaving 7 bases unmatched. Per the germline V gene, CDR1 is SGHRS and CDR2 is YFSETQ.

The CDR3 spells CASSFEYSYEQYF. CDR3 coding DNA: TGTGCCAGCAGTTTTGAGTACAGCTACGAGCAGTACTTC. J is TRBJ2-7 and V is TRBV28; D is unclear. The CDR3 length is 13 residues. Between the trimmed V and J ends, which lost 3 bases and 3 bases, there was a span of 9 bases. Germline CDR1 MDHEN, CDR2 SYDVKM.

This rearrangement joins TRBV7-3 to TRBJ2-3; TRBD1 aligns across 9 bases. This CDR3 is 16 amino acids long. The V gene's germline CDR1 is SGHTA and CDR2 FQGTGA. After removal of 4 bases from V and 4 bases from J, the junction contained 9 bases not matched to a gene. The CDR3 nucleotides read TGTGCCAGCAGCTCCGGGACAGGGCAGATTTCAGATACGCAGTATTTT. Amino acid sequence: CASSSGTGQISDTQYF.

The chain combines TRBV3-1 (or the pseudogene TRBV3-2) with TRBJ1-6; TRBD1 matches 8 bases. CDR3 size: 14 residues. The germline gives CDR1 LGHDT, CDR2 YNNKEL (reference sequence). Germline trimming cut 1 base from V and 7 bases from J; bases unmatched to any gene: 0. In DNA, the CDR3 is TGTGCCAGCAGCCAAGGGACAGGGAATTCACCCCTCCACTTT. It specifies CASSQGTGNSPLHF.

V usage is TRBV12-5 and J usage is TRBJ2-3, with 10 nucleotides matching TRBD2. The V segment lost 6 bases and the J segment 8 bases; nucleotides outside the gene matches: 14. The CDR3 extends over 16 amino acids. The V gene's germline CDR1 is LGHNT and CDR2 FRNRAP. CDR3 coding DNA: TGTGCTAGTGGCCCCGGGGTAGCGGGAGGTTTTAGTACGCAGTATTTT. This gives the protein CASGPGVAGGFSTQYF.

V is TRBV3-1 (or the pseudogene TRBV3-2) and J is TRBJ1-2; D not resolved. In germline, CDR1 is LGHDT, CDR2 YNNKEL (reference sequence). The CDR3 extends over 13 amino acids. V shed 4 bases and J shed 1 base, with 7 bases lying between them. CDR3 in DNA: TGTGCCAGCAGCCCGGGTGTTAACTATGGCTACACCTTC. Its translation: CASSPGVNYGYTF.

This chain uses TRBV12-3 or TRBV12-4 with TRBJ2-1; no reliable D call. The CDR3 runs to 12 residues. With 4 bases removed from V and 12 bases from J, the gap between germline ends came to 13 bases. CDR3 coding DNA: TGTGCCAGCAGTTCTGCCAGAGGCGGGCAGTTCTTC. It encodes CASSSARGGQFF.

The chain is built from TRBV7-2 and TRBJ2-1; TRBD2 aligns across 10 bases. V gave up 4 bases and J gave up 3 bases; unmatched junction bases: 6. This CDR3 comprises 16 residues. Looked up from germline, CDR1 is SGHTA and CDR2 is FQGNSA. The CDR3 nucleotides are TGTGCCAGCAGCTCCCTAGCGGGAGCGGGCTACAATGAGCAGTTCTTC. Its protein is CASSSLAGAGYNEQFF.

The chain carries TRBV7-2 and TRBJ1-1; D is perhaps TRBD1 (5 bases). The CDR3 sequence is 15 residues long. Germline CDR1 reads SGHTA; CDR2 reads FQGNSA. V lost 0 bases and J lost 0, with 8 bases in between. CDR3 region: CASSLAEGLNTEAFF. CDR3 bases: TGTGCCAGCAGCTTAGCGGAGGGGCTGAACACTGAAGCTTTCTTT.

The genes are TRBV19 and TRBJ2-7; 11 nucleotides line up with TRBD2. J was trimmed by 2 bases and V by 5 bases; bases with no gene match: 5. From germline, CDR1 is LNHDA and CDR2 SQIVND (reference sequence). This CDR3 spans 15 amino acids. The CDR3 is CASSLTLAGAYEQYF. In DNA form, the CDR3 reads TGTGCCAGTAGTCTAACACTAGCGGGGGCCTACGAGCAGTACTTC. Based on the CDR3 plus reference TRBV19 and TRBJ2-7, the full variable domain is DGGITQSPKYLFRKEGQNVTLSCEQNLNHDAMYWYRQDPGQGLRLIYYSQIVNDFQKGDIAEGYSVSREKKESFPLTVTSAQKNPTAFYLCASSLTLAGAYEQYFGPGTRLTVT.

This clone has more than one count but fewer than ten. The V gene is TRBV7-9, the J gene TRBJ2-7; the match to TRBD2 covers 7 bases. Trimming took 0 bases from V and 4 from J; bases not matched to a gene: 3. The CDR3 is 14 residues long. Germline assignment: CDR1 SEHNR and CDR2 FQNEAQ (reference sequence). The CDR3 loop is CASSLAGGPYEQYF. CDR3 sequence (DNA): TGTGCCAGCAGCTTAGCGGGAGGGCCTTACGAGCAGTACTTC.

V and J are TRBV7-9 and TRBJ1-2; D not certain. The length of the CDR3 is 11 residues. The germline gives CDR1 SEHNR, CDR2 FQNEAQ (reference sequence). V was trimmed by 5 bases and J by 12 bases, leaving 13 bases between them. CDR3 in amino acids: CASSLRGHDTF. DNA for the CDR3: TGTGCCAGCAGCCTTCGCGGTCACGACACCTTC. Looking up the rest from reference TRBV7-9 and TRBJ1-2 gives the full variable domain: DTGVSQNPRHKITKRGQNVTFRCDPISEHNRLYWYRQTLGQGPEFLTYFQNEAQLEKSRLLSDRFSAERPKGSFSTLEIQRTEQGDSAMYLCASSLRGHDTFGSGTRLTVV.

The V and J genes are TRBV18 and TRBJ1-2, with TRBD1 matching over 8 bases. This CDR3 spans 16 amino acids. Germline V CDR1 and CDR2: KGHSH, LQKENI. V dropped 3 bases and J dropped 8; count of bases not matched to a gene: 14. Written as DNA, the CDR3 is TGTGCCAGCTCACCCTCCTCCGGGACAGGCCCCCACGGCTACACCTTC. Translated: CASSPSSGTGPHGYTF.

The V and J genes are TRBV29-1 and TRBJ2-1; TRBD1 agrees at 8 bases. Unmatched junction bases numbered 4, after V lost 4 bases and J lost 8 bases. Germline CDR1 is SQVTM and CDR2 is ANQGSEA. The CDR3 is 12 amino acids. The CDR3 DNA reads TGCAGCGTTGGGACAGGGAACCATGAGCAGTTCTTC. It codes for CSVGTGNHEQFF.

The chain links TRBV9 to TRBJ2-1; 9 bases map to TRBD2. With V trimmed by 0 bases and J by 4 bases, 5 bases remained unmatched. The CDR3 length is 16 residues. Germline loops: CDR1 SGDLS, CDR2 YYNGEE. The CDR3 region is CASSVALAGEYNEQFF. Written as DNA, the CDR3 is TGTGCCAGCAGCGTAGCTTTAGCGGGAGAGTACAATGAGCAGTTCTTC.

The chain joins TRBV24-1 to TRBJ1-5, with D unclear. The CDR3 extends over 14 amino acids. V lost 1 base and J lost 5, with 8 bases in between. Germline CDR1 is KGHDR and CDR2 is SFDVKD. DNA of the CDR3: TGTGCCACCAGTGATTTTAGAGGAGATCAGCCCCAGCATTTT. This codes for CATSDFRGDQPQHF.

The chain has TRBV25-1 and TRBJ2-2, with D unclear. Trimming left V 4 bases short and J 4 bases short, with 7 bases between. The CDR3 length is 13 residues. CDR1 and CDR2 from the germline V gene are MGHDK and SYGVNS. CDR3 residues: CASSVFSTGELFF. The CDR3 DNA reads as TGTGCCAGCAGTGTCTTTTCCACCGGGGAGCTGTTTTTT.

The V and J genes are TRBV5-5 and TRBJ2-3; possible D gene TRBD1, 6 bases. This CDR3 comprises 13 residues. Trimming pared 4 bases from V and 4 bases from J, leaving 10 bases between. Germline V CDR1 and CDR2: SGHKS, YYEKEE (reference sequence). The CDR3 protein is CASSTWGPDTQYF. CDR3 in DNA: TGTGCCAGCAGCACCTGGGGGCCAGATACGCAGTATTTT.

This sequence joins TRBV5-5 and TRBJ1-2; 11 bases map to TRBD1. The V and J ends lost 3 bases and 6 bases, in that order; junction bases with no gene match: 13. Germline CDR1 and CDR2: SGHKS and YYEKEE (reference sequence). The CDR3 sequence is 17 residues long. The CDR3 region is CASSSVDRGRLSHGYTF. CDR3 DNA: TGTGCCAGCAGCTCGGTGGACAGGGGGCGCCTATCCCATGGCTACACCTTC.

This rearrangement joins TRBV27 to TRBJ2-5, with 8 bases aligning to TRBD2. V lost 5 bases, J lost 5 bases, and 4 bases stayed unmatched. Germline V gene data show CDR1 as MNHEY and CDR2 as SMNVEV (reference sequence). The CDR3 has 13 amino acids. CDR3 loop: CASSGGGRETQYF. For the CDR3, the DNA is TGTGCCAGCAGTGGGGGCGGGAGGGAGACCCAGTACTTC.

V usage is TRBV24-1 and J usage is TRBJ2-1; TRBD2 matches 7 bases. CDR1 and CDR2 from the germline V gene are KGHDR and SFDVKD. This CDR3 comprises 14 residues. V lost 5 bases and J lost 5; bases outside the gene matches: 5. The DNA of the CDR3 is TGTGCCACCAGTGGGCGGGAGAGGGACAATGAGCAGTTCTTC. Amino acids: CATSGRERDNEQFF.

The chain joins TRBV5-1 to TRBJ2-1, with 10 bases that match TRBD1. V shed 0 bases, J shed 7 bases, and the junction held 4 bases outside the gene matches. CDR1 is SGHRS and CDR2 is YFSETQ in the germline V gene. The CDR3 extends over 15 amino acids. CDR3 region: CASSLGDRGSNEQFF. The CDR3 nucleotides are TGCGCCAGCAGCTTGGGGGACAGGGGATCGAATGAGCAGTTCTTC.